Below are 3 T cell receptor beta chains sequenced from a single sample in a study of PD-L1 blockade in urothelial cancer. Only in-frame clones appear in the TCRdb table, and some are missing; sequencing was by immunoSEQ multiplex PCR. The table records approximately 51,000 clones, approximately 84% of them present only once. The sample consisted of PBMCs, taken around atezolizumab (anti-PD-L1) treatment. These receptors were obtained from a man aged 60 to 69 with urothelial cancer.

V gene TRBV12-2 combines with J gene TRBJ1-4; the table names TRBD1, a call not compared with the DNA. TRBV12-2 is a known pseudogene. The CDR3 is 18 residues long. Here the CDR3 reads CASRERPKPGQGLGKLFF. The CDR3 DNA reads TGTGCAAGTCGCGAACGACCGAAACCGGGACAGGGGTTAGGAAAGCTGTTTTTT.

V and J are TRBV11-2 and TRBJ2-3; TRBD2 aligns across 7 bases. The J segment lost 0 bases and the V segment lost 5 bases, leaving 8 bases of the junction unmatched. Germline V gene lookup returns CDR1 SGHAT and CDR2 FQNNGV. The CDR3 sequence is 16 residues long. The CDR3, as DNA: TGTGCCAGCAGCCCCCGGGGGGTGTCAAGCACAGATACGCAGTATTTT. Translated: CASSPRGVSSTDTQYF.

This clone came up a few times. V usage is TRBV6-1 and J usage is TRBJ1-5, with unresolved D. The V end lost 7 bases, the J end lost 4 bases, and 11 bases lay between the germline ends. This CDR3 region has 13 residues. Germline V gives CDR1 MNHNS, CDR2 SASEGT. The CDR3 loop reads CASTSGNNQPQHF. DNA for the CDR3: TGTGCCAGCACATCGGGGAATAATCAGCCCCAGCATTTT.